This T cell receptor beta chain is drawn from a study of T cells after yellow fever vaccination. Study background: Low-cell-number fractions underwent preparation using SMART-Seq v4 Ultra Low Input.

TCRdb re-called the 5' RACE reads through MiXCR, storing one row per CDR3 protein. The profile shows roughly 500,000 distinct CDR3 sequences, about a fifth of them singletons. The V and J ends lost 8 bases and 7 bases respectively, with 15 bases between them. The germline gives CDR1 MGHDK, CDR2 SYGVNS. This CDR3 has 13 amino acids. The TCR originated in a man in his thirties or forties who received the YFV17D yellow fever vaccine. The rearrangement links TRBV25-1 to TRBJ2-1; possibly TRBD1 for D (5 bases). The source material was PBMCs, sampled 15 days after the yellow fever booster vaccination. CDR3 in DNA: TGTGCCAGCGGCCAAGGAAGGGGAAATGAGCAGTTCTTC. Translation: CASGQGRGNEQFF.